A selection of T cell receptor beta chains follows, all from one sample in a study of CD8 T cells in ankylosing spondylitis. MiXCR, applied by TCRdb to the 5' RACE reads, yields one record per CDR3 protein. The repertoire consists of 250,000 or so distinct CDR3 sequences, with 15% to 20% occurring once and the leading ten covering about a third. The specimen sequenced was blood, either unsorted or a sorted T cell fraction (not recorded which). Source of these receptors: a male donor with ankylosing spondylitis or in good health (not recorded which). Both conserved end residues are part of each CDR3. A D gene is named only where the DNA matches it firmly. For some rows the clone size is stated as once, few or many, or as a class when expanded; others skip it.

j_gene | abundance | v_gene | d_gene | CDR3aa | CDR3nt
TRBJ2-3 | few | TRBV20-1 | - | CSARDLGQEPDTQYF | TGCAGTGCTAGAGATCTGGGGCAGGAACCAGATACGCAGTATTTT
TRBJ2-7 | - | TRBV7-9 | TRBD1 | CASSAGGPYEQYF | TGTGCCAGCAGCGCAGGGGGTCCCTACGAGCAGTACTTC
TRBJ2-1 | - | TRBV6-1 | TRBD1 | CASSRPGQSDEQFF | TGTGCCAGCAGTCGCCCGGGACAGTCGGATGAGCAGTTCTTC
TRBJ2-3 | few | TRBV29-1 | TRBD2 | CSVPLLAGGPDTQYF | TGCAGCGTACCCTTACTAGCGGGAGGGCCAGATACGCAGTATTTT
TRBJ2-1 | many | TRBV20-1 | TRBD2 | CSARTLAGTYNEQFF | TGCAGTGCTAGAACTCTAGCGGGGACCTACAATGAGCAGTTCTTC
TRBJ2-7 | - | TRBV12-5 | TRBD2 | CASGLTPRRDYIVGPEQYF | TGTGCTAGTGGTTTAACGCCACGGAGGGACTACATCGTGGGCCCGGAGCAGTACTTC
TRBJ2-3 | few | TRBV4-3 | TRBD2 | CASSQDHPSGSTDTQYF | TGCGCCAGCAGCCAAGACCACCCTAGCGGGAGCACAGATACGCAGTATTTT
TRBJ1-4 | few | TRBV2 | - | CASSAGLPGNEKLFF | TGTGCCAGCAGCGCAGGGTTGCCGGGCAATGAAAAACTGTTTTTT
TRBJ2-1 | - | TRBV24-1 | - | CATPPPGGSYNEQFF | TGTGCCACCCCTCCGCCCGGAGGGTCCTACAATGAGCAGTTCTTC
TRBJ2-1 | - | TRBV30 | TRBD1 | CAHTGVRYNEQFF | TGTGCCCACACAGGGGTAAGGTACAATGAGCAGTTCTTC
TRBJ2-1 | - | TRBV5-1 | TRBD1 | CASSLRQGSFFEQFF | TGCGCCAGCAGCTTGCGACAGGGGAGTTTTTTTGAGCAGTTCTTC
TRBJ2-7 | many | TRBV29-1 | - | CSVVSVLGTYEQYF | TGCAGCGTTGTATCCGTTCTGGGGACCTACGAGCAGTACTTC
TRBJ2-7 | - | TRBV7-9 | - | CASSSVSARSEQYF | TGTGCCAGCAGCTCGGTGTCGGCCCGCTCCGAGCAGTACTTC
TRBJ2-5 | few | TRBV7-8 | - | CASRPKFGRTETQYF | TGTGCCAGCAGACCGAAGTTTGGGAGGACGGAGACCCAGTACTTC
TRBJ2-4 | - | TRBV7-9 | TRBD1 | CASSLAQDRSNIQYF | TGTGCCAGCAGCTTAGCGCAGGACAGGTCAAACATTCAGTACTTC
TRBJ2-3 | few | TRBV12-3/TRBV12-4 | TRBD1 | CASRTDRGDTDTQYF | TGTGCCAGCAGAACCGACAGGGGTGACACAGATACGCAGTATTTT
TRBJ2-7 | few | TRBV4-1 | - | CASSQDVTAYEQYF | TGCGCCAGCAGCCAAGATGTGACAGCCTACGAGCAGTACTTC
TRBJ2-7 | - | TRBV4-3 | TRBD2 | CASSQGSGEGAGPVEQYF | TGCGCCAGCAGCCAAGGCTCCGGGGAGGGAGCGGGCCCGGTAGAGCAGTACTTC
TRBJ2-1 | few | TRBV7-6 | - | CASSHRMDEQFF | TGTGCCAGCAGCCACCGGATGGATGAGCAGTTCTTC
TRBJ1-1 | - | TRBV27 | TRBD1 | CASRTGTTEAFF | TGTGCCAGCAGGACAGGGACCACTGAAGCTTTCTTT
TRBJ2-3 | - | TRBV5-1 | TRBD2 | CASSLPEDLAGEEVGDTQYF | TGCGCCAGCAGCTTGCCGGAAGACCTAGCGGGAGAGGAGGTTGGAGATACGCAGTATTTT
TRBJ2-2 | few | TRBV12-3/TRBV12-4 | TRBD2 | CASSPPLAGPNTGELFF | TGTGCCAGCAGCCCCCCGCTAGCGGGGCCAAACACCGGGGAGCTGTTTTTT
TRBJ1-1 | few | TRBV10-3 | - | CAISENTEAFF | TGTGCCATCAGTGAGAACACTGAAGCTTTCTTT
TRBJ2-3 | - | TRBV9 | TRBD2 | CASSSGTSITTDTQYF | TGTGCCAGCAGCTCAGGGACTAGTATCACCACAGATACGCAGTATTTT
TRBJ2-5 | few | TRBV29-1 | - | CSVDEGAGKTQYF | TGCAGCGTTGATGAGGGGGCGGGAAAGACCCAGTACTTC
TRBJ2-1 | few | TRBV12-3/TRBV12-4 | TRBD2 | CASSIGLAGALEQFF | TGTGCCAGCAGTATAGGACTAGCGGGAGCCCTTGAGCAGTTCTTC
TRBJ1-1 | few | TRBV13 | - | CASSLGFGSANTEAFF | TGTGCCAGCAGCTTAGGTTTTGGGTCAGCTAACACTGAAGCTTTCTTT
TRBJ1-1 | - | TRBV4-1 | - | CASSQGTAEAFF | TGCGCCAGCAGCCAAGGAACAGCTGAAGCTTTCTTT
TRBJ2-3 | few | TRBV7-3 | - | CASSSSLGTDTQYF | TGTGCCAGCAGCTCGTCGCTCGGCACAGATACGCAGTATTTT
TRBJ1-1 | few | TRBV12-3/TRBV12-4 | - | CASSAEEGTEAFF | TGTGCCAGCAGTGCCGAGGAGGGCACTGAAGCTTTCTTT
TRBJ2-1 | - | TRBV20-1 | TRBD2 | CSARVEFGLAGDNEQFF | TGCAGTGCTAGAGTGGAATTCGGACTAGCGGGGGACAATGAGCAGTTCTTC
TRBJ2-3 | - | TRBV3-1 | TRBD2 | CASSQVHGTTTDTQYF | TGTGCCAGCAGCCAAGTCCACGGGACTACCACAGATACGCAGTATTTT
TRBJ1-1 | once | TRBV11-2 | TRBD1 | CASSPPGQGNTEAFF | TGTGCCAGCAGCCCCCCGGGACAGGGGAACACTGAAGCTTTCTTT
TRBJ2-7 | - | TRBV20-1 | - | CSARPADWYEQYF | TGCAGTGCTAGACCTGCTGACTGGTACGAGCAGTACTTC
TRBJ2-4 | - | TRBV20-1 | - | CSARDAGFIQYF | TGCAGTGCTAGAGATGCGGGATTCATTCAGTACTTC
TRBJ2-7 | - | TRBV9 | TRBD2 | CASSAFVAGDGDEQYF | TGTGCCAGCAGCGCCTTCGTAGCGGGAGACGGGGACGAGCAGTACTTC
TRBJ2-3 | few | TRBV29-1 | TRBD2 | CSVEGIAAGADTQYF | TGCAGCGTTGAAGGGATCGCAGCGGGAGCAGATACGCAGTATTTT
TRBJ2-3 | many | TRBV6-4 | TRBD2 | CASSDSREGFDTQYF | TGTGCCAGCAGTGACTCGCGGGAGGGCTTTGATACGCAGTATTTT
TRBJ2-7 | - | TRBV15 | TRBD2 | CATSRDSGTYEQYF | TGTGCCACCAGCAGAGATAGCGGGACCTACGAGCAGTACTTC
TRBJ2-7 | - | TRBV21-1 | - | CASSPGLRYEQYF | TGTGCCAGCAGCCCCGGCCTGCGCTACGAGCAGTACTTC
TRBJ2-3 | - | TRBV6-2/TRBV6-3 | TRBD1 | CASSYPSTGGEGPDTQYF | TGTGCCAGCAGTTACCCCTCAACAGGGGGCGAAGGGCCAGATACGCAGTATTTT
TRBJ2-7 | - | TRBV7-2 | TRBD1 | CASSEMGQGVTYEQYF | TGTGCCAGCAGCGAAATGGGACAGGGGGTAACCTACGAGCAGTACTTC
TRBJ2-7 | - | TRBV6-1 | - | CASSEASGRFGYEQYF | TGTGCCAGCAGTGAAGCGTCGGGCAGGTTTGGCTACGAGCAGTACTTC
TRBJ1-5 | - | TRBV5-1 | - | CASSLVPGSNQPQHF | TGCGCCAGCAGCTTGGTGCCGGGTAGCAATCAGCCCCAGCATTTT
TRBJ1-1 | many | TRBV4-2 | - | CASSQDMGWEDEAFF | TGTGCCAGCAGCCAAGATATGGGGTGGGAGGATGAAGCTTTCTTT